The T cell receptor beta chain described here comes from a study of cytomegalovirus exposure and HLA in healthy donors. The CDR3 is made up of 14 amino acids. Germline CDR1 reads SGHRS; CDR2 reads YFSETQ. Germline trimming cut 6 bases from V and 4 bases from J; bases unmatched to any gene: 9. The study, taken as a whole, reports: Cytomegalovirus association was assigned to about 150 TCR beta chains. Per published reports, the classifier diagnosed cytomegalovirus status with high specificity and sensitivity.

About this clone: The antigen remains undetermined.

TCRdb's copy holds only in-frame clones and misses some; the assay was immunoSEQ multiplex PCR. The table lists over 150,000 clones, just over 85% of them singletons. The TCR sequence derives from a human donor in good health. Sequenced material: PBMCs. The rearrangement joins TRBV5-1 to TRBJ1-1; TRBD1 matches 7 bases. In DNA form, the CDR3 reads TGCGCCAGCACCCAGGGGGTAACTGTCACTGAAGCTTTCTTT. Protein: CASTQGVTVTEAFF.